A selection of T cell receptor beta chains follows, all from one sample in a study of metastatic and nonmetastatic thyroid tumors. TCRdb redid the clone calls on the PCR reads using MiXCR. Among under 20,000 clones listed, around a sixth were seen once. Sequenced: blood. The receptors here all came from a male donor with papillary thyroid cancer or a benign thyroid nodule (not recorded which). Some clones in this sample may be carry-over from other donors' samples. CDR3s include the opening cysteine and the closing phenylalanine or tryptophan. A D gene is named only where the DNA matches it firmly. The listing skips clone size in some rows; elsewhere it reads once, few, many or a size class.

v_gene	abundance	j_gene	d_gene	CDR3nt	CDR3aa
TRBV4-1	medium-sized	TRBJ2-2	TRBD1	TGCGCCAGCAGCCAGGGGACAGGGGGCGACACCGGGGAGCTGTTTTTT	CASSQGTGGDTGELFF
TRBV10-3	many	TRBJ2-3	TRBD2	TGTGCCATCAGAGGACTAGCGGGAGGTTCAGATACGCAGTATTTT	CAIRGLAGGSDTQYF
TRBV28	many	TRBJ2-5	-	TGTGCCAGCAGTTCCTTTGGTGGGGGGCGCATAGAGACCCAGTACTTC	CASSSFGGGRIETQYF
TRBV20-1	many	TRBJ2-1	-	TGCAGTCCAACCCTAGCGAGCTCCTACAATGAGCAGTTCTTC	CSPTLASSYNEQFF
TRBV6-1	many	TRBJ2-1	TRBD2	TGTGCCAGCAGTGAACTAGCGGGAGAGAGGGATGAGCAGTTCTTC	CASSELAGERDEQFF
TRBV5-4	many	TRBJ2-7	TRBD1	TGTGCCAGCAGCAAAGCCGGGACAGGGATATCCGAGCAGTACTTC	CASSKAGTGISEQYF
TRBV30	-	TRBJ1-5	-	TGTGCCTGGAGTGTACAGTCTCAGCCCCAGCATTTT	CAWSVQSQPQHF
TRBV12-3/TRBV12-4	many	TRBJ2-1	TRBD2	TGTGCCAGCAGTTCTCAACCGGGACTAGCGGGCTACAGTGAGCAGTTCTTC	CASSSQPGLAGYSEQFF
TRBV4-2	medium-sized	TRBJ2-7	TRBD2	TGTGCCAGCAGCGAGACTAGCGGGGCTACCTACGAGCAGTACTTC	CASSETSGATYEQYF
TRBV2	many	TRBJ1-5	-	TGTGCCAGCAGTGAAGGCGGTTTCAATCAGCCCCAGCATTTT	CASSEGGFNQPQHF
TRBV27	many	TRBJ2-1	TRBD2	TGTGCCAGCAGCCCCCTAGCGGGAACCTACAATGAGCAGTTCTTC	CASSPLAGTYNEQFF
TRBV6-1	many	TRBJ2-3	TRBD1	TGTGCCAGCTCGCAAGGGGGCTTCGCAGATACGCAGTATTTT	CASSQGGFADTQYF
TRBV6-1	medium-sized	TRBJ1-1	-	TGTGCCAGCACTATCCATTCGGGCCGAAAGCCTGAAGCTTTCTTT	CASTIHSGRKPEAFF
TRBV9	-	TRBJ1-2	-	TGTGCCAGCAGCGTAGTGGGGGGAGACTATGGCTACACCTTC	CASSVVGGDYGYTF
TRBV9	many	TRBJ2-7	TRBD2	TGTGCCAGCAGCTCTAGCGGGAGAGGAGGCGAGCAGTACTTC	CASSSSGRGGEQYF
TRBV7-7	-	TRBJ2-2	TRBD2	TGTGCTAGAAGCCCCCGAGGAGCGGGATGGGACGGGGAGCTGTTTTTT	CARSPRGAGWDGELFF
TRBV3-1	medium-sized	TRBJ2-7	TRBD1	TGTGCCAGCAGCCCGGACAGGGGGGAGAGCGAGCAGTACTTC	CASSPDRGESEQYF
TRBV4-2	medium-sized	TRBJ2-3	TRBD2	TGTGCCAGCAGCCAAGTATCGGCGGGAGGGCCAAGCACAGATACGCAGTATTTT	CASSQVSAGGPSTDTQYF
TRBV12-5	many	TRBJ2-1	TRBD2	TGTGCTAGTACACTGAGGGGACTAGTCTCTGAGCAGTTCTTC	CASTLRGLVSEQFF
TRBV11-2	-	TRBJ2-7	TRBD2	TGTGCCAGCAGCCCGGGGCCCTGGCGGGAGGGCCGGTTCAGGCAGTACTTC	CASSPGPWREGRFRQYF
TRBV20-1	-	TRBJ1-6	-	TGCAGTGCTAGCAGGGGCGAAGGGCTTTCACCCCTCCACTTT	CSASRGEGLSPLHF
TRBV30	medium-sized	TRBJ2-7	-	TGTGCCTGGGCCGCTCAGGGACGGAGATACGAGCAGTACTTC	CAWAAQGRRYEQYF
TRBV4-3	medium-sized	TRBJ1-1	-	TGCGCCAGCAGCCAAGACTCGGACGGACACACTGAAGCTTTCTTT	CASSQDSDGHTEAFF
TRBV3-1	many	TRBJ1-5	-	TGTGCCAGCAGCTCTCAGGTGGATCAGCCCCAGCATTTT	CASSSQVDQPQHF
TRBV20-1	many	TRBJ2-7	-	TGCAGTGCTAGAGGACAGTATTCCTACGAGCAGTACTTC	CSARGQYSYEQYF
TRBV20-1	many	TRBJ1-1	-	TGCAGTGCCAAGTGGGGGGCCCCGGGTACTGAAGCTTTCTTT	CSAKWGAPGTEAFF
TRBV19	many	TRBJ2-7	-	TGTGCCAGTAGTAAAACAGGGAGAAAGGGCGAGCAGTACTTC	CASSKTGRKGEQYF
TRBV20-1	many	TRBJ2-5	TRBD2	TGCAGTGGTAGGGGACTAGCGGGAGGTTCGGAGACCCAGTACTTC	CSGRGLAGGSETQYF
TRBV2	-	TRBJ1-5	TRBD1	TGTGCCAGCTCACGTGACAGGGTAGAACAGCCCCAGCATTTT	CASSRDRVEQPQHF
TRBV4-1	many	TRBJ1-1	-	TGCGCCAGCCGTGGGACTCTCAAGGGCACTGAAGCTTTCTTT	CASRGTLKGTEAFF
TRBV13	many	TRBJ2-1	-	TGTGCCAGCAGCTTTTTAAAAGCGGACCCCTACAATGAGCAGTTCTTC	CASSFLKADPYNEQFF